A selection of T cell receptor beta chains follows, all from one sample in a study of blood T cell repertoires in COVID-19. Some clones are missing from TCRdb's copy, which holds only in-frame ones; the method was immunoSEQ multiplex PCR. This sample has about 340,000 clones, with around 87% found just once. Sequenced sample: peripheral blood. The receptors originated from a woman in her forties or fifties with COVID-19, enrolled during active disease. The CDR3 runs from the conserved cysteine through the conserved F or W. The D gene is left open where the match is weak. Clone size is stated in some rows and not others, as once, few, many or a class when expanded.

D gene: -; V gene: TRBV10-1; clone size: -; J gene: TRBJ2-1; CDR3 DNA: TGCGCCAGCAGTGTACTAGCTGGGTACAATGAGCAGTTCTTC; CDR3 protein: CASSVLAGYNEQFF
D gene: TRBD1; V gene: TRBV19; clone size: -; J gene: TRBJ1-6; CDR3 DNA: TGTGCCAGTACCCGACAGGGATATGGATCACCCCTCCACTTT; CDR3 protein: CASTRQGYGSPLHF
D gene: -; V gene: TRBV5-8; clone size: -; J gene: TRBJ1-2; CDR3 DNA: TGTGCCAGCAGCTTGTGGGCAGCCGACCACTATGGCTACACCTTC; CDR3 protein: CASSLWAADHYGYTF
D gene: TRBD2; V gene: TRBV6-4; clone size: -; J gene: TRBJ2-1; CDR3 DNA: TGTGCCAGCAGTGAGGAGTATGCGGGAGGATTCTCCTACAATGAGCAGTTCTTC; CDR3 protein: CASSEEYAGGFSYNEQFF
D gene: TRBD2; V gene: TRBV5-5; clone size: -; J gene: TRBJ2-7; CDR3 DNA: TGTGCCAGCAGCCCGACTAGCGGGAACTACGAGCAGTACTTC; CDR3 protein: CASSPTSGNYEQYF
D gene: -; V gene: TRBV12-5; clone size: -; J gene: TRBJ2-4; CDR3 DNA: TGTGCTAGTGGTGGGCCCGGAGGGCCTAGGAACTTC; CDR3 protein: CASGGPGGPRNF
D gene: -; V gene: TRBV18; clone size: -; J gene: TRBJ2-5; CDR3 DNA: TGTGCCAGCTCACAGATGGCCGAAGTCCAGTACTTC; CDR3 protein: CASSQMAEVQYF
D gene: TRBD1; V gene: TRBV9; clone size: few; J gene: TRBJ1-1; CDR3 DNA: TGTGCCAGCAGCGTATTGGACAGGGGGCATGATAGCACTGAAGCTTTCTTT; CDR3 protein: CASSVLDRGHDSTEAFF
D gene: TRBD1; V gene: TRBV6-5; clone size: -; J gene: TRBJ1-1; CDR3 DNA: TGTGCCATACACAGGGGGCTGGACACTGAAGCTTTCTTT; CDR3 protein: CAIHRGLDTEAFF
D gene: -; V gene: TRBV11-3; clone size: -; J gene: TRBJ2-1; CDR3 DNA: TGTGCCAGCAGCTTAGATCAGGTGAATGAGCAGTTCTTC; CDR3 protein: CASSLDQVNEQFF
D gene: TRBD1; V gene: TRBV5-1; clone size: -; J gene: TRBJ2-7; CDR3 DNA: TGCGCCAGCAGCTTGCACGGGACAGGGACTCTCTACGAGCAGTACTTC; CDR3 protein: CASSLHGTGTLYEQYF
D gene: TRBD1; V gene: TRBV19; clone size: -; J gene: TRBJ1-5; CDR3 DNA: TGTGCCAGTAGTATAGGAGGGGGCCAGCCCCAGCATTTT; CDR3 protein: CASSIGGGQPQHF
D gene: TRBD2; V gene: TRBV2; clone size: -; J gene: TRBJ2-7; CDR3 DNA: TGTGCCAGCAGTGAAGGCGGGAGGAACCCCTACGAGCAGTACTTC; CDR3 protein: CASSEGGRNPYEQYF
D gene: -; V gene: TRBV18; clone size: -; J gene: TRBJ1-1; CDR3 DNA: TGTGCCAGCTCACCACTGGCAGGGGCGAACACTGAAGCTTTCTTT; CDR3 protein: CASSPLAGANTEAFF
D gene: TRBD1; V gene: TRBV19; clone size: -; J gene: TRBJ1-2; CDR3 DNA: TGTGCCAGTAGTTCGATTCGGAAAAGGGACAGAACCACATTGCGCTATGGCTACACCTTC; CDR3 protein: CASSSIRKRDRTTLRYGYTF
D gene: TRBD1; V gene: TRBV18; clone size: -; J gene: TRBJ2-2; CDR3 DNA: TGTGCCAGCTCAGCCCGGGACAGGTACACCGGGGAGCTGTTTTTT; CDR3 protein: CASSARDRYTGELFF
D gene: -; V gene: TRBV6-1; clone size: -; J gene: TRBJ2-2; CDR3 DNA: TGTGCCAGCAGTGAAAGTGGCAGGGCGACCGGGGAGCTGTTTTTT; CDR3 protein: CASSESGRATGELFF
D gene: TRBD2; V gene: TRBV29-1; clone size: -; J gene: TRBJ2-1; CDR3 DNA: TGCAGCGCCCACGGGACTAGCGGGACACTCAATGAGCAGTTCTTC; CDR3 protein: CSAHGTSGTLNEQFF
D gene: -; V gene: TRBV5-1; clone size: -; J gene: TRBJ2-2; CDR3 DNA: TGCGCCAGCAGCTTTGGCAGGGCGAACACCGGGGAGCTGTTTTTT; CDR3 protein: CASSFGRANTGELFF
D gene: -; V gene: TRBV24-1; clone size: many; J gene: TRBJ2-1; CDR3 DNA: TGTGCCACCAGTGATTTGCTATGGACTCCGGCCGAGCAGTTCTTC; CDR3 protein: CATSDLLWTPAEQFF
D gene: -; V gene: TRBV21-1; clone size: -; J gene: TRBJ1-1; CDR3 DNA: TGTGCCAGCAGCAAAAGAGAAATTGGACAGGGGCCCCAGGGTGCCACTGAAGCTTTCTTT; CDR3 protein: CASSKREIGQGPQGATEAFF
D gene: TRBD1; V gene: TRBV19; clone size: -; J gene: TRBJ1-1; CDR3 DNA: TGTGCCAGTAAAACCGGGACAGGGTTAGCCGCGTATGAAGCTTTCTTT; CDR3 protein: CASKTGTGLAAYEAFF
D gene: TRBD1; V gene: TRBV24-1; clone size: -; J gene: TRBJ2-7; CDR3 DNA: TGTGCCACCAGTGATCAAACAGGGGGCGCGCTATACGAGCAGTACTTC; CDR3 protein: CATSDQTGGALYEQYF
D gene: TRBD1; V gene: TRBV18; clone size: -; J gene: TRBJ2-5; CDR3 DNA: TGTGCCAGCTCACCTAGACAGGGGGCGTGGGAGACCCAGTACTTC; CDR3 protein: CASSPRQGAWETQYF
D gene: -; V gene: TRBV18; clone size: -; J gene: TRBJ1-2; CDR3 DNA: TGTGCCAGCTCACCACTCGCGCAGGTTCTCTATGGCTACACCTTC; CDR3 protein: CASSPLAQVLYGYTF
D gene: -; V gene: TRBV12-5; clone size: once; J gene: TRBJ2-3; CDR3 DNA: TGTGCTAGTGGACCCTCCGCAGCAGATACGCAGTATTTT; CDR3 protein: CASGPSAADTQYF
D gene: -; V gene: TRBV6-1; clone size: -; J gene: TRBJ1-2; CDR3 DNA: TGTGCCAGCAGTGAATCCCTCTACAGCTATGGCTACACCTTC; CDR3 protein: CASSESLYSYGYTF
D gene: TRBD1; V gene: TRBV27; clone size: few; J gene: TRBJ1-3; CDR3 DNA: TGTGCCAGCAGTATACAGGGGAGGACTGGAAACACCATATATTTT; CDR3 protein: CASSIQGRTGNTIYF
D gene: TRBD2; V gene: TRBV4-3; clone size: -; J gene: TRBJ2-5; CDR3 DNA: TGCGCCAGCAGCCAAGAGGTAGGAGCGGGGGCTGCGGAGACCCAGTACTTC; CDR3 protein: CASSQEVGAGAAETQYF
D gene: TRBD2; V gene: TRBV5-4; clone size: -; J gene: TRBJ2-1; CDR3 DNA: TGTGCCAGCAAGGGCGGGAGTACCTACAATGAGCAGTTCTTC; CDR3 protein: CASKGGSTYNEQFF
D gene: TRBD1; V gene: TRBV5-4; clone size: few; J gene: TRBJ2-7; CDR3 DNA: TGTGCCAGCAGCCCAACCGGGACAGACTCCTACGAGCAGTACTTC; CDR3 protein: CASSPTGTDSYEQYF
D gene: -; V gene: TRBV4-1; clone size: few; J gene: TRBJ2-3; CDR3 DNA: TGCGCCAGCAGTCTTTTAGGCGGGACAGATACGCAGTATTTT; CDR3 protein: CASSLLGGTDTQYF
D gene: TRBD1; V gene: TRBV30; clone size: -; J gene: TRBJ2-2; CDR3 DNA: TGTGCCTGGAGTGTAGTTGGGACAGGTCTCACCGGGGAGCTGTTTTTT; CDR3 protein: CAWSVVGTGLTGELFF
D gene: TRBD1; V gene: TRBV20-1; clone size: -; J gene: TRBJ1-2; CDR3 DNA: TGCAGTGCTGGGACAGACTATGGCTACACCTTC; CDR3 protein: CSAGTDYGYTF
D gene: TRBD1; V gene: TRBV27; clone size: -; J gene: TRBJ1-4; CDR3 DNA: TGTGCCAGCAGAGGGACAGGGTTGAGTGAAAAACTGTTTTTT; CDR3 protein: CASRGTGLSEKLFF
D gene: TRBD2; V gene: TRBV7-6; clone size: -; J gene: TRBJ2-5; CDR3 DNA: TGTGCCAGCAGCTTTGGGACTAGCGGGAGGGTAGGGACCCAGTACTTC; CDR3 protein: CASSFGTSGRVGTQYF
D gene: -; V gene: TRBV7-7; clone size: -; J gene: TRBJ2-1; CDR3 DNA: TGTGCCAGCAGCTACCAGCGGAGACCCCCCAAAAATGAGCAGTTCTTC; CDR3 protein: CASSYQRRPPKNEQFF
D gene: TRBD2; V gene: TRBV7-2; clone size: -; J gene: TRBJ2-7; CDR3 DNA: TGTGCCAGCAGCCGCCGACTAGCGGGAGGGTTCTCCTACGAGCAGTACTTC; CDR3 protein: CASSRRLAGGFSYEQYF
D gene: TRBD1; V gene: TRBV24-1; clone size: -; J gene: TRBJ1-2; CDR3 DNA: TGTGCCACCAGTGACCCCGGGACAGGGAACTATGGCTACACCTTC; CDR3 protein: CATSDPGTGNYGYTF
D gene: TRBD1; V gene: TRBV18; clone size: -; J gene: TRBJ1-1; CDR3 DNA: TGTGCCAGCTCACCGTCTACAGGGGGCACTGAAGCTTTCTTT; CDR3 protein: CASSPSTGGTEAFF
D gene: -; V gene: TRBV6-8; clone size: -; J gene: TRBJ1-1; CDR3 DNA: TGTGCCAGCATTGGGGCCCTAAACACTGAAGCTTTCTTT; CDR3 protein: CASIGALNTEAFF